What follows are 7 T cell receptor beta chains derived from one specimen sequenced in a study of blood T cell repertoires in COVID-19. Sequenced by immunoSEQ multiplex PCR; TCRdb stores in-frame clones only, minus some. The sample shows about 400,000 clones, roughly 90% of them seen only once. Input material: peripheral blood. Receptor source: a man aged 40-55 years with acute or convalescent COVID-19.

V usage is TRBV3-1 (or the pseudogene TRBV3-2) and J usage is TRBJ1-6, with a weak D call TRBD1 (5 bases). The CDR3 runs to 17 residues. V was clipped by 0 bases and J by 9 bases, with 18 bases between them. Germline V gene data show CDR1 as LGHDT and CDR2 as YNNKEL (reference sequence). CDR3 amino acids: CASSQEVLPGGGSPLHF. The CDR3 coding sequence is TGTGCCAGCAGCCAAGAGGTCCTTCCGGGGGGGGGTTCACCCCTCCACTTT.

The chain employs TRBV30 and TRBJ2-7, with D perhaps TRBD1 (6 bases). Trimming left V 0 bases short and J 4 bases short, with 10 bases between. The CDR3 consists of 13 residues. Looked up from germline, CDR1 is GTSNPN and CDR2 is SVGIG (reference sequence). CDR3 amino acids: CAWSVGQTYEQYF. CDR3 sequence (DNA): TGTGCCTGGAGTGTTGGACAGACTTACGAGCAGTACTTC.

This clone was observed a single time. CDR3 in amino acids: CASSYGAPGEQYF. Written as DNA, the CDR3 is TGTGCCAGCAGTTATGGGGCCCCTGGCGAGCAGTACTTC. The chain recombines TRBV27 with TRBJ2-7; TRBD1 might be the D (5 bases). Per germline, CDR1 MNHEY and CDR2 SMNVEV (reference sequence). Deletions cut 4 bases from V and 6 bases from J, with 13 bases between. The CDR3 is 13 amino acids.

As to this clone: This CDR3 is also generated by other DNA sequences in the sample. The rearrangement uses TRBV5-4 and TRBJ2-7, with 8 bases fitting TRBD2. Germline CDR1 SGHNT, CDR2 YYREEE (reference sequence). The length of the CDR3 is 15 residues. J was trimmed by 2 bases and V by 0 bases; bases with no gene match: 4. CDR3 region: CASSLGLAGTYEQYF. The CDR3 DNA is TGTGCCAGCAGCTTGGGCCTAGCGGGTACCTACGAGCAGTACTTC.

The chain has TRBV28 and TRBJ1-1; TRBD1 aligns across 7 bases. Trimming at V came to 6 bases and at J to 8 bases, leaving 9 bases not matched to a gene. The CDR3 is made up of 13 amino acids. Germline lookup yields CDR1 MDHEN and CDR2 SYDVKM. The CDR3 here is CASRPTGAGEAFF. The DNA of the CDR3 is TGTGCCAGCAGGCCTACAGGGGCCGGCGAAGCTTTCTTT.

The chain joins TRBV27 to TRBJ2-7, with 11 bases fitting TRBD2. The CDR3 has 15 amino acids. Germline CDR1 reads MNHEY; CDR2 reads SMNVEV (reference sequence). The J segment lost 3 bases and the V segment lost 2 bases, leaving 3 bases of the junction unmatched. The CDR3 is CASSLGLAGGYEQYF. The CDR3 DNA reads as TGTGCCAGCAGTTTAGGTCTAGCGGGGGGCTACGAGCAGTACTTC.

This chain's CDR3 is CASCMSGTGTDTQYF. The CDR3, as DNA: TGTGCCAGCTGTATGAGCGGGACAGGGACAGATACGCAGTATTTT. V usage is TRBV2 and J usage is TRBJ2-3; 9 bases fit TRBD1. Germline trimming cut 8 bases from V and 3 bases from J; bases unmatched to any gene: 9. Germline CDR1 reads SNHLY; CDR2 reads FYNNEI. The CDR3 runs 15 residues.